Listed below are T cell receptor beta chains from one sample, sequenced in a study of OX40 agonist ivuxolimab in advanced cancers. Sequenced by immunoSEQ multiplex PCR; TCRdb stores in-frame clones only, minus some. The data show tens of thousands of clones, roughly 84% seen once. This specimen was CD4+ or CD8+ T cells sorted from blood, taken in a trial of the OX40 agonist ivuxolimab. The source of these receptors is an adult with an advanced solid tumor such as melanoma, head and neck, liver or kidney cancer. The CDR3 runs from the conserved cysteine through the conserved F or W.

j_call v_call cdr3_aa
TRBJ1-5 TRBV6-6 CASNRQDYSNQPQHF
TRBJ1-1 TRBV2 CASIDAVNTEAFF
TRBJ2-5 TRBV28 CASSSGTSGAETQYF
TRBJ2-5 TRBV29-1 CSVSPGETQYF
TRBJ2-1 TRBV11-2 CASSLYIDNEQFF
TRBJ2-3 TRBV5-1 CASSLAGGPDTDTQYF
TRBJ2-7 TRBV27 CASSGGARVPYEQYF
TRBJ2-5 TRBV5-4 CASSFRRGSGETQYF
TRBJ1-2 TRBV9 CASTPRDRGAYGYTF
TRBJ2-1 TRBV11-2 CASRPLAGRLNEQFF
TRBJ2-7 TRBV6-1 CASSEDRHSYEQYF
TRBJ1-2 TRBV9 CASSVDSRAPNYGYTF
TRBJ2-5 TRBV7-2 CASSLTHIETQYF
TRBJ2-7 TRBV29-1 CSAGGTGGGYEQYF
TRBJ2-7 TRBV5-5 CASSWVAGASYEQYF
TRBJ1-3 TRBV11-2 CASSFSRGQGRGNTIYF
TRBJ1-5 TRBV28 CASSFRIQPQHF
TRBJ1-2 TRBV5-1 CASSFTGDGYTF
TRBJ1-1 TRBV30 CAWISLTEAFF
TRBJ1-2 TRBV4-3 CASSQDRQFYGYTF
TRBJ1-1 TRBV13 CASSLNRALPTEAFF
TRBJ2-7 TRBV5-1 CASTLTGTYEQYF
TRBJ1-2 TRBV7-8 CASSPTEGWNGYTF
TRBJ2-3 TRBV11-3 CASSVTGSTDTQYF
TRBJ2-1 TRBV5-1 CASSWGGGATYNEQFF
TRBJ1-2 TRBV25-1 CASSEGPNYGYTF
TRBJ1-2 TRBV30 CAWKAQKQSGYTF
TRBJ1-3 TRBV6-6 CASSWPGQGAGNTIYF
TRBJ1-1 TRBV18 CASSPPGIQDTEAFF
TRBJ2-7 TRBV27 CASSLSGGDVSYEQYF
TRBJ2-5 TRBV29-1 CSVDQTSATQYF
TRBJ1-2 TRBV30 CAWSRDRPYGYTF
TRBJ1-1 TRBV2 CASSETSNVIEAFF
TRBJ2-2 TRBV29-1 CSGLRLAGGELFF
TRBJ1-6 TRBV5-5 CASSQKGANSPLHF
TRBJ2-7 TRBV6-5 CASVKQGTYEQYF
TRBJ1-6 TRBV27 CASGWGGSNSPLHF
TRBJ2-3 TRBV18 CASSPVSGRGSGTDTQYF
TRBJ2-3 TRBV11-2 CASRSKGVATDTQYF
TRBJ1-2 TRBV18 CASSLDRDYGYTF
TRBJ2-7 TRBV29-1 CSVEDLRDRGDEQYF